This T cell receptor beta chain appears in the sequencing data of a study of cytomegalovirus exposure and HLA in healthy donors. Study conclusions and caveats: In a later analysis, compared with equally common non-associated chains, HLA-associated beta chains were more expanded. Analysis performed later found under 20,000 TCR beta sequences associated with HLA alleles at 0.05 false discovery rate. According to a later analysis, donors in an Asian-associated ancestry cluster reportedly had fewer N-insertions than the roughly 640-donor mean.

Worth noting for this clone: Its antigen remains unknown.

13 Jbeta primers and 60 Vbeta primers were used for the PCR. TCRdb's copy holds only in-frame clones and misses some; the assay was immunoSEQ multiplex PCR. Of roughly 250,000 clones in the sample, around two thirds were seen once. The CDR3 is made up of 14 amino acids. The germline gives CDR1 SGDLS, CDR2 YYNGEE. V was clipped by 5 bases and J by 1 base, with 12 bases between them. This TCR was sampled from a female donor in good health and CMV-seronegative. What was sequenced was PBMCs. This chain links TRBV9 with TRBJ1-1; TRBD1 is a possible D gene (6 bases). The CDR3, as DNA: TGTGCCAGCAGTGTGGACAGTGCGAACACTGAAGCTTTCTTT. It yields the protein CASSVDSANTEAFF.